This TCR beta chain was recovered during a study of T-cell reconstitution after alpha-beta-depleted transplantation in children. The study, taken as a whole, reports: T-cell numbers and diversity one year post-transplant derived largely from freshly generated T cells. It was reported that alpha-beta T cells came from several hundred expanded graft clones (about two months after transplant). Surviving thymic progenitors and recipient T cells were the source of high TCRbeta diversity at day 60 in some patients.

This clonotype occurred many times. Its antigen is still unknown. Germline V gives CDR1 MGHDK, CDR2 SYGVNS. The CDR3 is 13 residues long. The germline V and J ends were trimmed by 4 bases and 7 bases, with 11 bases remaining between them. This sample's TCRbeta library carried unique molecular identifier barcodes. TCRdb called the PCR reads again in MiXCR, with one record for every CDR3 protein. The sample consists of 200,000 to 300,000 distinct CDR3 sequences, about 26% of them appearing once. This material consisted of PBMCs, taken before TCRalphabeta/CD19-depleted stem cell transplant. This chain uses TRBV25-1 with TRBJ2-1; possibly TRBD2 for D (6 bases). The source of this sequence is a girl aged 2 to 9 with Fanconi anemia, due to receive a stem cell transplant. DNA of the CDR3: TGTGCCAGCAGTGTGGGACTGTGGAATGAGCAGTTCTTC. It specifies CASSVGLWNEQFF. Complete variable domain (other parts from reference TRBV25-1 and TRBJ2-1): EADIYQTPRYLVIGTGKKITLECSQTMGHDKMYWYQQDPGMELHLIHYSYGVNSTEKGDLSSESTVSRIRTEHFPLTLESARPSHTSQYLCASSVGLWNEQFFGPGTRLTVL.